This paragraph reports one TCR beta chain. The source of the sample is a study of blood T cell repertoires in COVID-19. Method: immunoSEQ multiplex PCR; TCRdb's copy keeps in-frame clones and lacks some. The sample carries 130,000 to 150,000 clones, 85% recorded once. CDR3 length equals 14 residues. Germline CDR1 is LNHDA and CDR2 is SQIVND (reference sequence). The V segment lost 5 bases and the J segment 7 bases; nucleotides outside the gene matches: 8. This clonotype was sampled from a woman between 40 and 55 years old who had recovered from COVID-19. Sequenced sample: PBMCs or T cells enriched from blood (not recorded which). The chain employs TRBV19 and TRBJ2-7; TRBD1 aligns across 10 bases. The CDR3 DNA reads TGTGCCAGTAGTCCTCCGGGACAGGGGATGGAGCAGTACTTC. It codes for CASSPPGQGMEQYF.